The next 18 T cell receptor beta chains were all read from a single sample in a study of blood T cell repertoires in COVID-19. TCRdb's table, derived via immunoSEQ multiplex PCR, lists solely in-frame clones and lacks some. The sample includes hundreds of thousands of clones, about 90% of them seen just once. Sequenced material: peripheral blood. The receptors come from a woman in her 70s with COVID-19, enrolled during active disease.

This clone was recorded only once. The DNA for the CDR3 is TGTGCCAGCAGTATCCGGACAGGGTTTAATGAAAAACTGTTTTTT. Amino acid sequence: CASSIRTGFNEKLFF. The rearrangement links TRBV6-5 to TRBJ1-4; TRBD1 matches 8 bases. Germline CDR1 reads MNHEY; CDR2 reads SVGAGI. V shed 5 bases and J 4 bases; nucleotides not matched to a gene: 6. This CDR3 contains 15 residues.

V is TRBV2 and J is TRBJ1-2; 10 bases are a match to TRBD1. Germline loops: CDR1 SNHLY, CDR2 FYNNEI. Trimming at V came to 4 bases and at J to 4 bases, leaving 6 bases not matched to a gene. This CDR3 spans 15 amino acids. CDR3 DNA sequence: TGTGCCAGCAGTGCCGATAGGACAGGGGGCTATGGCTACACCTTC. Its translation: CASSADRTGGYGYTF.

CDR3 residues: CASSSHIDRGGEKLFF. The CDR3 nucleotides are TGTGCCAGCAGTTCGCACATAGACAGGGGAGGTGAAAAACTGTTTTTT. The rearrangement uses TRBV28 and TRBJ1-4, with 8 bases aligning to TRBD1. J was trimmed by 7 bases and V by 4 bases; bases with no gene match: 11. The CDR3 runs 16 residues. Germline loops: CDR1 MDHEN, CDR2 SYDVKM.

This rearrangement joins TRBV14 to TRBJ1-2; 9 bases fit TRBD1. The CDR3 contains 17 residues. The germline CDR1 and CDR2 sequences are SGHDN and FVKESK. The junction had 11 bases not matched to a gene; V was cut back by 2 bases and J by 4 bases. The CDR3 bases are TGTGCCAGCAGCCAAACTTTTTTACAGGGGGCCTTCTATGGCTACACCTTC. It codes for CASSQTFLQGAFYGYTF.

The V gene is TRBV28, the J gene TRBJ1-5; D is unclear. The V gene lost 8 bases and the J gene lost 2 bases, with 13 bases spanning the gap. The CDR3 contains 14 residues. CDR1 and CDR2 (germline): MDHEN, SYDVKM. The CDR3 sequence is CASLEGAGNQPQHF. CDR3 coding DNA: TGTGCCAGCCTGGAGGGCGCAGGCAATCAGCCCCAGCATTTT.

The chain combines TRBV21-1 with TRBJ1-5; the table calls TRBD1, which could not be checked here. TRBV21-1 is a known pseudogene. The CDR3 extends over 18 amino acids. This CDR3 is CASSTTRVGTVANQPQHF. The CDR3, as DNA: TGTGCCAGCAGCACTACTCGCGTCGGGACAGTCGCCAATCAGCCCCAGCATTTT.

The chain uses TRBV5-6 and TRBJ1-1; 8 bases line up with TRBD1. Germline V gene sequence: CDR1 SGHDT, CDR2 YYEEEE. The CDR3 has 17 amino acids. Trimming at V came to 1 base and at J to 4 bases, leaving 12 bases not matched to a gene. The CDR3 coding sequence is TGTGCCAGCAGCTTGCCGGGACAGGCGGTTAAGAGCACTGAAGCTTTCTTT. Its translation: CASSLPGQAVKSTEAFF.

The chain couples TRBV5-4 to TRBJ2-7; 14 bases agree with TRBD2. This CDR3 comprises 16 residues. Losses at the gene ends were 4 bases for V and 4 bases for J; bases not matched to a gene: 7. Germline V gene lookup returns CDR1 SGHNT and CDR2 YYREEE (reference sequence). Written as DNA, the CDR3 is TGTGCCAGCAGCGTCGGACTAGCGGGGGGACTTTACGAGCAGTACTTC. The encoded protein is CASSVGLAGGLYEQYF.

V is TRBV30 and J is TRBJ2-7; D perhaps matches TRBD1 (6 bases). The germline V and J ends were trimmed by 4 bases and 4 bases, with 11 bases remaining between them. This CDR3 has 12 residues. Germline-derived CDR1 and CDR2 are GTSNPN and SVGIG (reference sequence). The CDR3 nucleotides are TGTGCCTGGAATTACCAGGGGTACGAGCAGTACTTC. It encodes CAWNYQGYEQYF.

V gene TRBV7-9 combines with J gene TRBJ1-5; D not resolved. The CDR3 extends over 13 amino acids. The V and J ends lost 1 base and 5 bases respectively, with 6 bases between them. Germline CDR1 is SEHNR and CDR2 is FQNEAQ (reference sequence). The CDR3 DNA reads TGTGCCAGCAGCTTAGGGCCAGATCAGCCCCAGCATTTT. It is translated as CASSLGPDQPQHF.

This rearrangement joins TRBV19 to TRBJ2-1, with D tentatively TRBD2 (5 bases). Germline V gives CDR1 LNHDA, CDR2 SQIVND (reference sequence). Trimming shortened V by 9 bases and J by 6 bases, and 12 bases separated the two germline ends. The CDR3 loop spans 12 amino acids. The CDR3 here is CASKGVSNEQFF. The CDR3 DNA is TGTGCCAGCAAGGGAGTGAGCAATGAGCAGTTCTTC.

The V and J genes are TRBV7-9 and TRBJ1-6, with 8 positions matching TRBD1. Germline assignment: CDR1 SEHNR and CDR2 FQNEAQ (reference sequence). Losses at the gene ends were 4 bases for V and 6 bases for J; bases not matched to a gene: 8. CDR3 length: 16 residues. Here the CDR3 reads CASSSMTGAGNSPLHF. For the CDR3, the DNA is TGTGCCAGCAGCTCCATGACAGGGGCGGGTAATTCACCCCTCCACTTT.

This clone showed up just a few times. V and J are TRBV6-5 and TRBJ1-2, with D possibly matching TRBD1 (5 bases). The CDR3 extends over 13 amino acids. Germline V gives CDR1 MNHEY, CDR2 SVGAGI. Trimming left V 10 bases short and J 7 bases short, with 19 bases between. The CDR3 spells CATTPGGGGGYTF. As DNA, the CDR3 is TGTGCCACAACTCCCGGGGGTGGGGGTGGCTACACCTTC.

The chain uses TRBV7-8 and TRBJ1-2, with TRBD1 as a possible D gene (5 bases). V gave up 1 base and J gave up 4 bases, with 13 bases separating them. CDR1 is SGHVS and CDR2 is FQNEAQ in the germline V gene. CDR3 length equals 15 residues. CDR3: CASSLGGGVSYGYTF. CDR3 nucleotide sequence: TGTGCCAGCAGCTTAGGGGGCGGGGTTAGCTATGGCTACACCTTC.

V gene TRBV18 combines with J gene TRBJ1-5, with TRBD1 as a possible D gene (5 bases). The germline V gene has CDR1 KGHSH and CDR2 LQKENI. The CDR3 consists of 15 residues. Trimming shortened V by 5 bases and J by 7 bases, and 18 bases separated the two germline ends. This CDR3 is CASSVVGGAGQPQHF. The CDR3 coding sequence is TGTGCCAGCTCAGTAGTGGGAGGGGCAGGACAGCCCCAGCATTTT.

The chain has TRBV19 and TRBJ1-6, with D perhaps TRBD1 (5 bases). From germline, CDR1 is LNHDA and CDR2 SQIVND (reference sequence). The CDR3 is 14 residues long. V lost 5 bases to trimming and J lost 10 bases, with 15 bases between them. The CDR3: CASSSPAKGSPLHF. The CDR3 DNA follows: TGTGCCAGTAGTTCCCCAGCCAAGGGGTCACCCCTCCACTTT.

The chain joins TRBV24-1 to TRBJ1-6, with 7 bases matching TRBD1. Germline V gives CDR1 KGHDR, CDR2 SFDVKD. This CDR3 has 15 amino acids. Losses at the gene ends were 5 bases for V and 6 bases for J; bases not matched to a gene: 6. CDR3 loop: CATSGPGQSNSPLHF. The DNA of the CDR3 is TGTGCCACCAGTGGTCCGGGACAGAGTAATTCACCCCTCCACTTT.

The chain combines TRBV27 with TRBJ1-2, with TRBD1 identical over 9 bases. The CDR3 spans 14 residues. V lost 6 bases and J lost 5; bases outside the gene matches: 7. Germline assignment: CDR1 MNHEY and CDR2 SMNVEV (reference sequence). The chain's CDR3 is CASRQSGTGYGYTF. The CDR3 DNA sequence: TGTGCCAGCAGGCAATCCGGGACAGGGTATGGCTACACCTTC.